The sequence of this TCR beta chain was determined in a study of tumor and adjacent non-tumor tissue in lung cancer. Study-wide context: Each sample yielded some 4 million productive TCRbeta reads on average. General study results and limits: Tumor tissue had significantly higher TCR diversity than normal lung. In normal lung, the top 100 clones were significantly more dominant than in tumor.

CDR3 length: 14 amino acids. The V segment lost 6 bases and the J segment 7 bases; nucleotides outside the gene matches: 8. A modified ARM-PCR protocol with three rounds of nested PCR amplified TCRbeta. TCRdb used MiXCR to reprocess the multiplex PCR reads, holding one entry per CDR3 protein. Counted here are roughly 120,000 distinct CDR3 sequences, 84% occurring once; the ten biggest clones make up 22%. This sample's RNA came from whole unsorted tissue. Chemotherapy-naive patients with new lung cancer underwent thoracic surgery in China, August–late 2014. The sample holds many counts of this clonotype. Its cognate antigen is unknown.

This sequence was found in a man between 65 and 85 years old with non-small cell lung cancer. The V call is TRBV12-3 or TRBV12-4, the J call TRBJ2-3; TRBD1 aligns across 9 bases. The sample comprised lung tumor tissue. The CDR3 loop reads CASSPGTGRNTQYF. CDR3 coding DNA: TGTGCCAGCAGCCCGGGGACAGGGCGGAATACGCAGTATTTT.